Listed here are 21 T cell receptor beta chains from one sample, sequenced in a study of T-cell reconstitution after alpha-beta-depleted transplantation in children. Researchers prepared the TCRbeta library using unique molecular identifiers, the study reports. TCRdb re-derived calls from the PCR reads in MiXCR, one entry per CDR3 protein. In the table there are hundreds of thousands of distinct CDR3 sequences, 16% of which are singletons. Sequencing used PBMCs, mostly from graft donor cells, obtained 360 days after TCRalphabeta/CD19-depleted stem cell transplant. The receptors come from a male patient aged 2-9 years who had a stem cell transplant for acute lymphoblastic leukemia, so the T cells may come from the graft donor.

The chain is built from TRBV28 and TRBJ1-5; 10 nucleotides agree with TRBD1. V was pared by 3 bases and J by 4 bases, with 6 bases of the junction left unmatched. The CDR3 is 16 residues long. Germline CDR1 is MDHEN and CDR2 is SYDVKM. CDR3 sequence reads: CASSLDRGFRNQPQHF. DNA of the CDR3: TGTGCCAGCAGTTTGGACAGGGGGTTTCGTAATCAGCCCCAGCATTTT.

This clonotype was seen a handful of times. This rearrangement joins TRBV5-1 to TRBJ2-5; D possibly corresponds to TRBD2 (5 bases). The V gene lost 6 bases and the J gene lost 2 bases, with 14 bases spanning the gap. Germline loops: CDR1 SGHRS, CDR2 YFSETQ. This CDR3 comprises 14 residues. CDR3 loop: CASTADYGQETQYF. The CDR3 coding sequence is TGCGCCAGCACCGCTGACTACGGGCAAGAGACCCAGTACTTC.

In this sample, this clonotype turned up many times. The chain has TRBV2 and TRBJ2-7; TRBD2 aligns across 10 bases. This CDR3 spans 15 amino acids. Germline assignment: CDR1 SNHLY and CDR2 FYNNEI. V dropped 6 bases and J dropped 2; count of bases not matched to a gene: 7. The CDR3 here is CASSRLAGDPYEQYF. The DNA for the CDR3 is TGTGCCAGCAGCAGACTAGCGGGCGACCCCTACGAGCAGTACTTC.

CDR3 residues: CASSLSPVREAQYF. DNA of the CDR3: TGTGCCAGCAGTTTATCTCCCGTCAGGGAGGCCCAGTACTTC. This chain uses TRBV28 with TRBJ2-5; tentative D call: TRBD2 (6 bases). This CDR3 is built from 14 residues. Germline CDR1 reads MDHEN; CDR2 reads SYDVKM. Trimming left V 1 base short and J 9 bases short, with 15 bases between.

This rearrangement joins TRBV27 to TRBJ1-6, with D uncertain. In germline, CDR1 is MNHEY, CDR2 SMNVEV (reference sequence). The CDR3 has 11 residues. V was pared by 6 bases and J by 13 bases, with 10 bases between. This CDR3 reads CASSLGGPLHF. As DNA, the CDR3 is TGTGCCAGCAGCCTGGGAGGCCCCCTCCACTTT.

The chain is built from TRBV28 and TRBJ1-2, with TRBD1 as a possible D gene (5 bases). Trimming took 6 bases from V and 4 from J, leaving 9 bases between them. Germline CDR1 MDHEN, CDR2 SYDVKM. The CDR3 is made up of 12 amino acids. CDR3 protein: CASRTVTYGYTF. CDR3 nucleotide sequence: TGTGCCAGCAGGACAGTTACCTATGGCTACACCTTC.

This clonotype was found a few times. The genes are TRBV28 and TRBJ2-7; 8 bases line up with TRBD2. Germline V gene data show CDR1 as MDHEN and CDR2 as SYDVKM. V trimming: 7 bases; J trimming: 3 bases; junction bases outside the gene matches: 8. The CDR3 totals 14 residues. CDR3 DNA sequence: TGTGCCAGCACCATTGGCGGGACTAGCTACGAGCAGTACTTC. Translation: CASTIGGTSYEQYF. Based on the CDR3 plus reference TRBV28 and TRBJ2-7, the full variable domain is DVKVTQSSRYLVKRTGEKVFLECVQDMDHENMFWYRQDPGLGLRLIYFSYDVKMKEKGDIPEGYSVSREKKERFSLILESASTNQTSMYLCASTIGGTSYEQYFGPGTRLTVT.

A remark on this clonotype: This could be a read error, since a much larger clone is one nucleotide away. V gene TRBV12-3 or TRBV12-4 combines with J gene TRBJ2-7; the match to TRBD2 covers 10 bases. The CDR3 has 14 amino acids. V dropped 4 bases and J dropped 3; count of bases not matched to a gene: 3. The CDR3 protein is CASSWASGSYEQYF. CDR3 bases: TGTGCCAGCAGTTGGGCTAGCGGGAGCTACGAGCAGTACTTC.

The chain uses TRBV7-2 and TRBJ2-5, with TRBD2 matching over 11 bases. V lost 0 bases and J lost 3; bases outside the gene matches: 6. CDR3 size: 17 residues. From germline, CDR1 is SGHTA and CDR2 FQGNSA. The CDR3 loop reads CASSLAIAGGLKETQYF. Written as DNA, the CDR3 is TGTGCCAGCAGCTTAGCTATAGCGGGAGGGCTAAAAGAGACCCAGTACTTC.

V usage is TRBV3-1 and J usage is TRBJ2-7; TRBD1 agrees at 9 bases. This CDR3 contains 13 residues. Per the germline V gene, CDR1 is LGHDT and CDR2 is YNNKEL (reference sequence). V gave up 7 bases and J gave up 4 bases; unmatched junction bases: 5. The CDR3 DNA sequence: TGTGCCAGCAATAGGGGACAGGGATACGAGCAGTACTTC. Encoded protein: CASNRGQGYEQYF.

This clonotype was recorded many times. CDR3 nucleotide sequence: TGTGCCAGCAGCTCGGACCCCCAAGAGACCCAGTACTTC. Amino acid sequence: CASSSDPQETQYF. J is TRBJ2-5 and V is TRBV7-9; D is ambiguous. CDR1 and CDR2 (germline): SEHNR, FQNEAQ (reference sequence). Trimming shortened V by 4 bases and J by 1 base, and 7 bases separated the two germline ends. The CDR3 extends over 13 amino acids.

V usage is TRBV6-5 and J usage is TRBJ1-1; no firm D call. The CDR3 totals 19 residues. From germline, CDR1 is MNHEY and CDR2 SVGAGI. V was cut by 4 bases and J by 0 bases, with 24 bases left in between. Here the CDR3 reads CASSFSFRRFAVMNTEAFF. The CDR3 region has the DNA TGTGCCAGCAGTTTTTCTTTCCGGAGGTTCGCCGTTATGAACACTGAAGCTTTCTTT.

In this sample, this clonotype turned up many times. J is TRBJ2-7 and V is TRBV10-3, with D perhaps TRBD1 (5 bases). Deletions cut 3 bases from V and 0 bases from J, with 15 bases between. This CDR3 contains 16 residues. Germline-derived CDR1 and CDR2 are ENHRY and SYGVKD. Here the CDR3 reads CAISDPQGSYSYEQYF. In nucleotides, the CDR3 is TGTGCCATCAGTGACCCGCAGGGCTCCTACTCCTACGAGCAGTACTTC.

The chain couples TRBV7-6 to TRBJ1-4; D unresolved. CDR1 and CDR2 from the germline V gene are SGHVS and FNYEAQ. V lost 2 bases and J lost 6, with 19 bases in between. CDR3 length equals 17 residues. CDR3 DNA: TGTGCCAGCAGCTTATATTTGCCCCTGCGGGGTGATGAAAAACTGTTTTTT. This codes for CASSLYLPLRGDEKLFF.

This chain connects TRBV18 to TRBJ2-3, with 7 bases that match TRBD1. CDR1 KGHSH and CDR2 LQKENI come from the germline V gene. Germline trimming cut 6 bases from V and 2 bases from J; bases unmatched to any gene: 5. This CDR3 region has 14 residues. This CDR3 reads CASSSGQFTDTQYF. CDR3 nucleotides: TGTGCCAGCTCCTCGGGACAGTTCACAGATACGCAGTATTTT. The variable domain in full, completed from reference TRBV18 and TRBJ2-3, reads NAGVMQNPRHLVRRRGQEARLRCSPMKGHSHVYWYRQLPEEGLKFMVYLQKENIIDESGMPKERFSAEFPKEGPSILRIQQVVRGDSAAYFCASSSGQFTDTQYFGPGTRLTVL.

This clonotype has more than one count but fewer than ten. The chain couples TRBV5-6 to TRBJ2-7; TRBD2 matches at 7 bases. The CDR3 spans 12 residues. J was trimmed by 6 bases and V by 7 bases; bases with no gene match: 7. In germline, CDR1 is SGHDT, CDR2 YYEEEE. CDR3 coding DNA: TGTGCCAGCCGCTGGGGGGGGTCCGAGCAGTACTTC. Its translation: CASRWGGSEQYF. Complete variable domain (other parts from reference TRBV5-6 and TRBJ2-7): DAGVTQSPTHLIKTRGQQVTLRCSPKSGHDTVSWYQQALGQGPQFIFQYYEEEERQRGNFPDRFSGHQFPNYSSELNVNALLLGDSALYLCASRWGGSEQYFGPGTRLTVT.

This clonotype was recorded many times. The rearrangement joins TRBV12-3 or TRBV12-4 to TRBJ2-4; D gene uncertain. V lost 1 base, J lost 7 bases, and 8 bases lay in between. The CDR3 consists of 13 residues. The CDR3 protein is CASSLGTQNIQYF. The CDR3 region has the DNA TGTGCCAGCAGTTTAGGGACGCAGAACATTCAGTACTTC.

This clonotype was found a few times. This chain uses TRBV20-1 with TRBJ2-7; possibly TRBD2 for D (6 bases). Trimming left V 1 base short and J 6 bases short, with 25 bases between. Germline V gene lookup returns CDR1 DFQATT and CDR2 SNEGSKA (reference sequence). CDR3 size: 17 residues. This chain's CDR3 is CSARGHPTGVRRGEQYF. Written as DNA, the CDR3 is TGCAGTGCTAGAGGACACCCCACAGGTGTGAGGAGGGGCGAGCAGTACTTC.

Only a few counts were recorded for this clonotype. The chain combines TRBV28 with TRBJ1-5; D is unresolved. Between the trimmed V and J ends, which lost 2 bases and 12 bases, there was a span of 20 bases. Germline lookup yields CDR1 MDHEN and CDR2 SYDVKM. This CDR3 is built from 15 residues. The chain's CDR3 is CASSLRRGVSGLQHF. The CDR3, as DNA: TGTGCCAGCAGTTTACGGCGGGGAGTGTCCGGGCTCCAGCATTTT.

The J gene is TRBJ2-7, the V gene TRBV29-1; the match to TRBD1 covers 10 bases. With V trimmed by 1 base and J by 7 bases, 7 bases remained unmatched. This CDR3 is built from 14 residues. Germline lookup yields CDR1 SQVTM and CDR2 ANQGSEA. CDR3 DNA sequence: TGCAGCGTTGAAGCGGGGACAGGGGTCAAAGAGCAGTACTTC. Its protein product is CSVEAGTGVKEQYF.

This clonotype has at least ten counts. The chain is built from TRBV2 and TRBJ2-7, with 9 bases matching TRBD1. From germline, CDR1 is SNHLY and CDR2 FYNNEI. The CDR3 totals 13 residues. V shed 4 bases, J shed 3 bases, and the junction held 1 base outside the gene matches. This CDR3 reads CASSGDRDYEQYF. The CDR3, as DNA: TGTGCCAGCAGTGGGGACAGGGACTACGAGCAGTACTTC.